What follows are 10 T cell receptor beta chains derived from one specimen sequenced in a study of cytotoxic CD8 clonotypes in ibrutinib-treated CLL. Sequencing was performed with immunoSEQ multiplex PCR; in TCRdb, only in-frame clones are kept and a portion is missing. The table shows 140,000 to 150,000 clones, with approximately 80% occurring only once. The source material was PBMCs, sampled after 24 months of ibrutinib treatment. The source of these receptors is a human donor with chronic lymphocytic leukemia.

The chain combines TRBV7-9 with TRBJ2-2, with a weak D call TRBD2 (6 bases). The germline gives CDR1 SEHNR, CDR2 FQNEAQ (reference sequence). The length of the CDR3 is 12 residues. Trimming left V 11 bases short and J 1 base short, with 8 bases between. Written as DNA, the CDR3 is TGTGCCGCGGGAAAGAACACCGGGGAGCTGTTTTTT. Its protein is CAAGKNTGELFF.

This chain links TRBV6-6 with TRBJ1-2; D is possibly TRBD1 (6 bases). The V end was cut by 2 bases, the J end by 4 bases, with 14 bases between. Germline V gene lookup returns CDR1 MNHNY and CDR2 SVGAGI (reference sequence). The CDR3 consists of 15 residues. Here the CDR3 reads CASSYGGREGYGYTF. CDR3 nucleotide sequence: TGTGCCAGCAGTTACGGGGGCAGGGAGGGCTATGGCTACACCTTC.

The chain recombines TRBV5-1 with TRBJ1-1; unclear D gene. CDR1 is SGHRS, CDR2 YFSETQ, per germline. The CDR3 runs 14 residues. V gave up 0 bases and J gave up 3 bases, with 9 bases separating them. CDR3 loop: CASSLGAGDTEAFF. CDR3 in DNA: TGCGCCAGCAGCTTGGGGGCCGGGGACACTGAAGCTTTCTTT.

The V gene is TRBV28, the J gene TRBJ2-1; D is perhaps TRBD2 (5 bases). V shed 7 bases and J shed 0 bases, with 22 bases lying between them. The CDR3 is made up of 18 amino acids. Germline loops: CDR1 MDHEN, CDR2 SYDVKM. This CDR3 is CASNPYVGSGHSYNEQFF. DNA for the CDR3: TGTGCCAGCAATCCTTACGTGGGGAGCGGCCACTCCTACAATGAGCAGTTCTTC.

The V gene is TRBV15, the J gene TRBJ1-5; no clear D gene. Between the trimmed V and J ends, which lost 0 bases and 0 bases, there was a span of 15 bases. The CDR3 covers 18 residues. Germline CDR1 is LNHNV and CDR2 is YYDKDF (reference sequence). CDR3 nucleotide sequence: TGTGCCACCAGCAGAGATTGGGTTAGAGGTTATAGCAATCAGCCCCAGCATTTT. It yields the protein CATSRDWVRGYSNQPQHF.

This clone was observed once. V usage is TRBV13 and J usage is TRBJ2-7, with 7 bases identical to TRBD2. The CDR3 has 14 residues. Germline V CDR1 and CDR2: PRHDT, FYEKMQ (reference sequence). The V segment lost 5 bases and the J segment 0 bases; nucleotides outside the gene matches: 4. The CDR3 DNA sequence: TGTGCCAGCAGCCCACGGGGGGACTCCTACGAGCAGTACTTC. Its protein product is CASSPRGDSYEQYF.

The chain links TRBV7-9 to TRBJ2-1; no clear D gene. The CDR3 length is 15 residues. The V and J ends lost 5 bases and 2 bases respectively, with 13 bases between them. Per germline, CDR1 SEHNR and CDR2 FQNEAQ (reference sequence). The CDR3 DNA reads TGTGCCAGCAGCCCCCCGTGGGTGGCCTACAATGAGCAGTTCTTC. It encodes CASSPPWVAYNEQFF.

As for this clone: Other DNA sequences in the same sample also yield this CDR3. The V and J genes are TRBV18 and TRBJ2-1; D is possibly TRBD1 (6 bases). Germline CDR1 reads KGHSH; CDR2 reads LQKENI. This CDR3 contains 14 residues. With 2 bases removed from V and 4 bases from J, the gap between germline ends came to 9 bases. Here the CDR3 reads CASSPGTSYNEQFF. DNA for the CDR3: TGTGCCAGCTCACCAGGGACAAGTTACAATGAGCAGTTCTTC.

The rearrangement uses TRBV10-3 and TRBJ2-7, with 8 nucleotides matching TRBD2. With V trimmed by 6 bases and J by 0 bases, 4 bases remained unmatched. This CDR3 region has 14 residues. Germline lookup yields CDR1 ENHRY and CDR2 SYGVKD. CDR3 region: CAISPGGGSYEQYF. DNA of the CDR3: TGTGCCATCAGCCCCGGGGGGGGCTCCTACGAGCAGTACTTC.

The chain has TRBV2 and TRBJ2-2, with 11 nucleotides matching TRBD2. The CDR3 runs 17 residues. The V gene's germline CDR1 is SNHLY and CDR2 FYNNEI. Trimming at V came to 1 base and at J to 3 bases, leaving 4 bases not matched to a gene. The CDR3 sequence: CASSEVAGGPYTGELFF. CDR3 nucleotides: TGTGCCAGCAGTGAAGTAGCGGGAGGGCCGTACACCGGGGAGCTGTTTTTT.